This TCR beta chain stems from a study of post-analysis software for immune sequencing data. Study at large: The study covered relapsing-remitting, secondary progressive and progressive-relapsing courses of multiple sclerosis.

Unique molecular identifiers tagged the TCR beta cDNA libraries. TCRdb re-derived calls from the PCR reads in MiXCR, one entry per CDR3 protein. The sample consists of around 500,000 distinct CDR3 sequences, under 40% of them appearing once. CDR1 and CDR2 from the germline V gene are SGHTA and FQGNSA. This CDR3 is built from 14 residues. V was cut by 6 bases and J by 3 bases, with 14 bases left in between. Notes on this clonotype: Its antigen is not identified.

Study outcomes and limitations: There were four or five TRBV segments more frequent in patients than controls, and TRBV5-6, TRBV5-1 and TRBV20-1 were among them. When the samples were clustered directly with F measure, those that had been prepared in the same batch showed strong co-clustering.

The genes are TRBV7-2 and TRBJ1-2; D is unclear. The TCR sequence derives from a girl younger than 18 with multiple sclerosis. Sequencing was performed on blood. DNA of the CDR3: TGTGCCAGCAGTCCGAGGGCGTCCCACTATGGCTACACCTTC. This translates into CASSPRASHYGYTF.